This TCR beta chain was identified in a study of CXCR3-negative and CXCR3-positive naive CD8 T cells. The TRB cDNA libraries were prepared by 5' RACE with UMI labels. From the 5' RACE reads, TCRdb lists one entry per CDR3 protein and no DNA. The sample includes tens of thousands of distinct CDR3 sequences. Findings and limits, study-wide: CXCR3-expressing naive cells carried TRB CDR3s more hydrophobic than those of CXCR3-negative naive cells.

In regard to this clonotype: The target antigen is unknown.

CDR1 DFQATT and CDR2 SNEGSKA come from the germline V gene (reference sequence). This CDR3 region has 14 residues. The source material was naive CXCR3+ CD8+ T cells from blood. The subset was: CD45RO-CCR7+CD27+CD95- naive CD8+ T cells expressing CXCR3 (TNR3+). The sequence derives from a human donor in good health. Some clones in this sample may be carry-over from other donors' samples. The chain uses TRBV20-1 and TRBJ2-7; checking the TCRdb D call of TRBD1 is not possible without DNA. The CDR3 region is CSAADRDISYEQYF.